This TCR beta chain derives from a study of blood T cell repertoires in COVID-19. About the study: The United States, Italy and Spain supplied acute and convalescent COVID-19 samples. T cells, B-cell-depleted T cells, or PBMCs supplied cDNA or gDNA.

Original analysis: Amplification of reference gene primers provided the estimated nucleated cell counts. This table comes from immunoSEQ multiplex PCR, and its TCRdb copy is limited to in-frame clones, with some not included. V, J and clone size are taken as reported in that table, and D and trimming were inferred from the DNA itself. The table records more than 250,000 clones, approximately 88% of them present only once. CDR1 and CDR2 (germline): LGHNA, YNFKEQ. The CDR3 spans 16 residues. V shed 0 bases and J 3 bases; nucleotides not matched to a gene: 5. Specimen: peripheral blood. The receptor was derived from a human donor in a cohort sampled during active COVID-19. The J gene is TRBJ1-1, the V gene TRBV4-2; 9 bases are a match to TRBD1. CDR3 region: CASSQDGTGWDTEAFF. CDR3 DNA: TGTGCCAGCAGCCAAGATGGGACAGGGTGGGACACTGAAGCTTTCTTT.